A single sample gave rise to the 10 T cell receptor beta chains below, sequenced in a study of blood T cells in healthy people across ages. Next came a second PCR, run for about 6 to 12 cycles, which used a sample-barcoded 5' primer along with a J-beta primer mix. A single record per CDR3 protein comes from TCRdb applying MiXCR to the 5' RACE reads. Of some 940,000 distinct CDR3 sequences in the sample, just under 30% were seen once. These data were likewise used in another study, on T cells of mothers and their children.

Sequencing was performed on blood. These receptors were taken from a woman in her forties in good health.

As regards this clonotype: This may arise from a read error, as a much more abundant clone is one base away. CDR3 in amino acids: CAIGGSSDTQNF. The CDR3, as DNA: TGTGCCATCGGTGGGTCTTCAGATACGCAGAATTTT. This chain connects TRBV10-3 to TRBJ2-3; no reliable D call. The germline CDR1 and CDR2 sequences are ENHRY and SYGVKD. This CDR3 is built from 12 residues.

This clonotype was picked up many times. J is TRBJ2-1 and V is TRBV29-1; 8 nucleotides line up with TRBD1. The CDR3 runs 14 residues. V trimming: 3 bases; J trimming: 6 bases; junction bases outside the gene matches: 7. CDR1 and CDR2 from the germline V gene are SQVTM and ANQGSEA. The CDR3 DNA sequence: TGCAGCGTTGACACCGACAGGGGAGGCAATGAGCAGTTCTTC. Its translation: CSVDTDRGGNEQFF.

J is TRBJ1-1 and V is TRBV12-3 or TRBV12-4, with D unresolved. CDR3 length: 13 residues. Between the trimmed V and J ends, which lost 0 bases and 7 bases, there was a span of 9 bases. Here the CDR3 DNA reads TGTGCCAGCAGTTTAGCGGTCGACTTTGAAGCTTTCTTT. Its translation is CASSLAVDFEAFF.

In its sample, this clonotype was seen once. This sequence joins TRBV15 and TRBJ2-5; perhaps TRBD2 as D (5 bases). The CDR3 extends over 15 amino acids. Germline CDR1 is LNHNV and CDR2 is YYDKDF (reference sequence). Trimming cost V 1 base and J 0 bases, with 9 bases left between them. The CDR3 bases are TGTGCCACCAGCAGAGCCCCGGGGTACCAAGAGACCCAGTACTTC. Translated, it gives CATSRAPGYQETQYF. The full variable domain, its missing parts supplied by reference TRBV15 and TRBJ2-5, is DAMVIQNPRYQVTQFGKPVTLSCSQTLNHNVMYWYQQKSSQAPKLLFHYYDKDFNNEADTPDNFQSRRPNTSFCFLDIRSPGLGDTAMYLCATSRAPGYQETQYFGPGTRLLVL.

The sample holds a few counts of this clonotype. The chain couples TRBV20-1 to TRBJ2-7, with D hard to call. CDR1 is DFQATT and CDR2 is SNEGSKA in the germline V gene (reference sequence). V was clipped by 2 bases and J by 3 bases, with 11 bases between them. The CDR3 runs 13 residues. The CDR3 loop is CSARLPAGYEQYF. CDR3 DNA: TGCAGTGCTAGACTCCCAGCCGGCTACGAGCAGTACTTC.

V gene TRBV20-1 combines with J gene TRBJ2-3; TRBD2 is a possible D gene (7 bases). The germline CDR1 and CDR2 sequences are DFQATT and SNEGSKA (reference sequence). V lost 1 base, J lost 6 bases, and 14 bases lay in between. The CDR3 has 14 amino acids. In nucleotides, the CDR3 is TGCAGTGCTAGAGCGGGGGGCGAGGTTGATACGCAGTATTTT. Amino acid sequence: CSARAGGEVDTQYF.

This clonotype was counted a few times. The chain combines TRBV5-1 with TRBJ1-4; a weak D match, TRBD1 (5 bases). The germline V and J ends were trimmed by 1 base and 12 bases, with 16 bases remaining between them. Germline lookup yields CDR1 SGHRS and CDR2 YFSETQ. This CDR3 spans 14 amino acids. DNA for the CDR3: TGCGCCAGCAGCTTGCGGCAGGACGGGGGAGAACTGTTTTTT. It encodes CASSLRQDGGELFF.

As to this clonotype: A much larger clone differs from this one at a single base, so this may be a read error. The chain joins TRBV9 to TRBJ2-7; D might be TRBD1 (6 bases). CDR3 length equals 15 residues. The V end lost 0 bases, the J end lost 5 bases, and 15 bases lay between the germline ends. The germline V gene has CDR1 SGDLS and CDR2 YYNGEE. The CDR3 region is CASSVGAGVSNEQYF. The DNA for the CDR3 is TGTGCCAGCAGCGTAGGGGCAGGGGTTAGCAACGAGCAGTACTTC.

Only one count was recorded for this clonotype. The rearrangement links TRBV7-8 to TRBJ2-7; D is perhaps TRBD1 (7 bases). The germline gives CDR1 SGHVS, CDR2 FQNEAQ. Between the trimmed V and J ends, which lost 4 bases and 6 bases, there was a span of 16 bases. The CDR3 length is 14 residues. The CDR3: CASSSSPGGIEQYF. For the CDR3, the DNA is TGTGCCAGCAGCTCCTCCCCAGGGGGGATCGAGCAGTACTTC. The full variable domain, rest sourced from reference TRBV7-8 and TRBJ2-7, is GAGVSQSPRYKVAKRGQDVALRCDPISGHVSLFWYQQALGQGPEFLTYFQNEAQLDKSGLPSDRFFAERPEGSVSTLKIQRTQQEDSAVYLCASSSSPGGIEQYFGPGTRLTVT.

This clonotype was counted a few times. The rearrangement joins TRBV2 to TRBJ2-2; D perhaps matches TRBD2 (5 bases). Germline-derived CDR1 and CDR2 are SNHLY and FYNNEI. V was clipped by 10 bases and J by 2 bases, with 14 bases between them. The length of the CDR3 is 14 residues. Here the CDR3 DNA reads TGTGCCACGGGGTCTACGTCCAACACCGGGGAGCTGTTTTTT. Its protein product is CATGSTSNTGELFF. Filled out from reference TRBV2 and TRBJ2-2, the complete variable domain reads EPEVTQTPSHQVTQMGQEVILRCVPISNHLYFYWYRQILGQKVEFLVSFYNNEISEKSEIFDDQFSVERPDGSNFTLKIRSTKLEDSAMYFCATGSTSNTGELFFGEGSRLTVL.